This is a list of T cell receptor beta chains from one sample in a study of blood T cell repertoires in COVID-19. Libraries were prepared by immunoSEQ multiplex PCR; TCRdb keeps only in-frame clonotypes and omits some of them. The table shows 98,000 or so clones, with roughly 83% occurring only once. Input material: peripheral blood. These receptors originate from a woman aged 80 or over with active or convalescent COVID-19. CDR3s include the opening cysteine and the closing phenylalanine or tryptophan. The D gene is left open where the match is weak. Clone size is not always given. Where it is, it says once, few, many or a class for expanded clones.

length: 15; V: TRBV9; J: TRBJ2-5; D: NA; size: NA; CDR3: CASSAVGLQAETQYF; DNA: TGTGCCAGCAGCGCCGTCGGACTCCAGGCGGAGACCCAGTACTTC
length: 12; V: TRBV10-3; J: TRBJ1-1; D: NA; size: NA; CDR3: CAIRDPGIEAFF; DNA: TGTGCCATCAGAGATCCGGGTATTGAAGCTTTCTTT
length: 17; V: TRBV9; J: TRBJ2-3; D: TRBD2; size: NA; CDR3: CASSPPQAGTSTDTQYF; DNA: TGTGCCAGCAGCCCACCACAAGCGGGGACTAGCACAGATACGCAGTATTTT
length: 17; V: TRBV15; J: TRBJ2-5; D: TRBD2; size: few; CDR3: CATSSFLAGGMKETQYF; DNA: TGTGCCACCAGCAGTTTCCTAGCGGGAGGGATGAAAGAGACCCAGTACTTC
length: 16; V: TRBV27; J: TRBJ2-7; D: TRBD1; size: once; CDR3: CASSLRTGGFSYEQYF; DNA: TGTGCCAGCAGTCTAAGGACAGGGGGCTTCTCCTACGAGCAGTACTTC
length: 15; V: TRBV19; J: TRBJ2-5; D: TRBD1; size: NA; CDR3: CASSYRDRGPETQYF; DNA: TGTGCCAGTTCGTATCGGGACAGGGGGCCGGAGACCCAGTACTTC
length: 16; V: TRBV24-1; J: TRBJ2-1; D: NA; size: NA; CDR3: CATSNVEAGNYNEQFF; DNA: TGTGCCACCAGTAATGTGGAGGCCGGGAACTACAATGAGCAGTTCTTC
length: 15; V: TRBV7-9; J: TRBJ2-7; D: TRBD2; size: NA; CDR3: CASSLGGLGAYEQYF; DNA: TGTGCCAGCAGCTTAGGGGGACTAGGCGCCTACGAGCAGTACTTC
length: 15; V: TRBV4-1; J: TRBJ2-5; D: NA; size: once; CDR3: CASSPVGTPSETQYF; DNA: TGCGCCAGCAGCCCTGTGGGGACACCATCCGAGACCCAGTACTTC
length: 13; V: TRBV11-3; J: TRBJ2-7; D: NA; size: NA; CDR3: CASSFGHPGEQYF; DNA: TGTGCCAGCAGCTTCGGACACCCTGGAGAGCAGTACTTC
length: 17; V: TRBV7-9; J: TRBJ2-7; D: NA; size: NA; CDR3: CASSSTRRPISSYEQYF; DNA: TGTGCCAGCAGCTCAACTCGGAGGCCGATTTCATCCTACGAGCAGTACTTC
length: 14; V: TRBV3-1/TRBV3-2; J: TRBJ2-7; D: NA; size: NA; CDR3: CASSPPKRSYEQYF; DNA: TGTGCCAGCAGCCCACCTAAGCGGTCCTACGAGCAGTACTTC
length: 15; V: TRBV6-5; J: TRBJ2-1; D: NA; size: NA; CDR3: CASSYSPRGNLQQFF; DNA: TGTGCCAGCAGTTACTCCCCTCGAGGTAATCTTCAGCAGTTCTTC
length: 14; V: TRBV7-3; J: TRBJ2-3; D: NA; size: once; CDR3: CASSQGTSTDTQYF; DNA: TGTGCCAGCAGCCAGGGAACTAGCACAGATACGCAGTATTTT
length: 16; V: TRBV14; J: TRBJ2-2; D: NA; size: NA; CDR3: CASSQVAGSNTGELFF; DNA: TGTGCCAGCAGCCAAGTTGCGGGGTCGAACACCGGGGAGCTGTTTTTT
length: 15; V: TRBV5-6; J: TRBJ2-1; D: TRBD2; size: NA; CDR3: CASSLGGLVGNEQFF; DNA: TGTGCCAGCAGCTTGGGGGGACTAGTAGGCAATGAGCAGTTCTTC
length: 15; V: TRBV2; J: TRBJ2-2; D: NA; size: NA; CDR3: CASSRTSPNTGELFF; DNA: TGTGCCAGCAGCCGAACTAGCCCGAACACCGGGGAGCTGTTTTTT
length: 15; V: TRBV5-1; J: TRBJ2-3; D: NA; size: NA; CDR3: CASSLAAGVADTQYF; DNA: TGCGCCAGCAGCTTGGCAGCAGGGGTGGCAGATACGCAGTATTTT
length: 16; V: TRBV5-4; J: TRBJ1-4; D: NA; size: NA; CDR3: CASSLDRLSTNEKLFF; DNA: TGTGCCAGCAGCTTGGACAGGCTCTCAACTAATGAAAAACTGTTTTTT
length: 15; V: TRBV5-4; J: TRBJ2-7; D: TRBD2; size: NA; CDR3: CASSLEGTSRYEQYF; DNA: TGTGCCAGCAGCTTGGAAGGGACTAGTAGGTACGAGCAGTACTTC
length: 16; V: TRBV6-1; J: TRBJ1-2; D: NA; size: NA; CDR3: CASSAFPRGANYGYTF; DNA: TGTGCCAGCAGTGCCTTCCCCAGGGGCGCTAACTATGGCTACACCTTC
length: 13; V: TRBV4-3; J: TRBJ2-7; D: NA; size: NA; CDR3: CASSQDTAYEQYF; DNA: TGCGCCAGCAGCCAAGATACGGCCTACGAGCAGTACTTC
length: 18; V: TRBV15; J: TRBJ1-5; D: NA; size: NA; CDR3: CATSRQQDSLYSNQPQHF; DNA: TGTGCCACCAGCAGGCAACAGGACAGCCTATATAGCAATCAGCCCCAGCATTTT
length: 12; V: TRBV6-6; J: TRBJ1-1; D: NA; size: NA; CDR3: CASSTVNTEAFF; DNA: TGTGCCAGCAGTACAGTGAACACTGAAGCTTTCTTT
length: 14; V: TRBV5-1; J: TRBJ2-4; D: NA; size: NA; CDR3: CASSFEAGTNIQYF; DNA: TGCGCCAGCAGCTTCGAGGCGGGAACAAACATTCAGTACTTC
length: 13; V: TRBV7-2; J: TRBJ1-2; D: NA; size: once; CDR3: CASSFTGSQGYTF; DNA: TGTGCCAGCAGCTTCACAGGGAGTCAGGGCTACACCTTC
length: 15; V: TRBV28; J: TRBJ1-1; D: TRBD1; size: once; CDR3: CASIFNRGKNTEAFF; DNA: TGTGCCAGCATTTTTAACAGGGGAAAGAACACTGAAGCTTTCTTT
length: 14; V: TRBV29-1; J: TRBJ1-2; D: NA; size: NA; CDR3: CSVGILGGAQGYTF; DNA: TGCAGCGTTGGTATTTTAGGGGGGGCGCAGGGCTACACCTTC
length: 14; V: TRBV5-1; J: TRBJ2-3; D: NA; size: NA; CDR3: CASSQTWGTDTQYF; DNA: TGCGCCAGCAGCCAGACTTGGGGCACAGATACGCAGTATTTT
length: 14; V: TRBV30; J: TRBJ2-3; D: NA; size: NA; CDR3: CAWSPGASRDTQYF; DNA: TGTGCCTGGAGTCCAGGGGCGTCTAGAGATACGCAGTATTTT